Below, 2 T cell receptor beta chains from the same sample are listed, as sequenced in a study of control samples from healthy donors and cancer patients. Measured with immunoSEQ multiplex PCR; TCRdb has only the in-frame clones, and not every one. This table has approximately 150,000 clones, more than 80% appearing once. Sequenced: blood. These receptors were collected from a man younger than 30 in good health.

The chain joins TRBV28 to TRBJ1-6; 8 bases agree with TRBD1. Germline CDR1 MDHEN, CDR2 SYDVKM. Unmatched junction bases numbered 8, after V lost 6 bases and J lost 7 bases. CDR3 length: 15 residues. CDR3 in DNA: TGTGCCAGCAGGATAACAGGGGGGCCGAATTCACCCCTCCACTTT. Its protein product is CASRITGGPNSPLHF.

This chain uses TRBV12-5 with TRBJ2-7; no firm D call. The germline V gene encodes CDR1 LGHNT and CDR2 FRNRAP. The CDR3 covers 10 residues. V was cut by 6 bases and J by 1 base, with 1 base left in between. CDR3 protein: CASGSYEQYF. The CDR3 region has the DNA TGTGCTAGTGGGTCCTACGAGCAGTACTTC.